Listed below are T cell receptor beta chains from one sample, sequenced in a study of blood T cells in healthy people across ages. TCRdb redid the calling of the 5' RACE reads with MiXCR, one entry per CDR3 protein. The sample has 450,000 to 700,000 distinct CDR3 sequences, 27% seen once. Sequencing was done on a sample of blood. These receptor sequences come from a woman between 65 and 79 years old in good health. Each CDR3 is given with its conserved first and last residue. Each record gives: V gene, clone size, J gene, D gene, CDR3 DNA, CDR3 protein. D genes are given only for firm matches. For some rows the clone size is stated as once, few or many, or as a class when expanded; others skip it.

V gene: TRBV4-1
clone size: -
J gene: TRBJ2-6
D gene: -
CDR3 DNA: TGCGCCAGCAGCCAAGATCGGGGGTGGAACTCTGGGGCCAACGTCCTGACTTTC
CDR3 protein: CASSQDRGWNSGANVLTF

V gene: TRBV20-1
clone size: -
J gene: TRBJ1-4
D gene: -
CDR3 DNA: TGCAGTGCGTTTACGATGGGGGGTACTAATGAAAAACTGTTTTTT
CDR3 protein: CSAFTMGGTNEKLFF

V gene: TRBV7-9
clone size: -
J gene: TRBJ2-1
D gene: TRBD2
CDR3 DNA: TGTGCCAGCAGCTTATTTGGGACTAGCGGTAGTGAGCAGTTCTTC
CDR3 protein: CASSLFGTSGSEQFF

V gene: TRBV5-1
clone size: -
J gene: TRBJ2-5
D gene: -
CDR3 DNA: TGCGCCAGCGAGGACCAAGAGACCCAGTACTTC
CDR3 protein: CASEDQETQYF

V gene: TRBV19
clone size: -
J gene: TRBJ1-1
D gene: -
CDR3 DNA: TGTGCCAGTAGTACCCTCAGCCAGGGACTTGGACGTGAAGCTTTCTTT
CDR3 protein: CASSTLSQGLGREAFF

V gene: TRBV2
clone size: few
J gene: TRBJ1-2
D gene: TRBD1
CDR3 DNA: TGTGCCAGCCGAGTAGGACAGGGCAAATATGGCTACACCTTC
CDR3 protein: CASRVGQGKYGYTF

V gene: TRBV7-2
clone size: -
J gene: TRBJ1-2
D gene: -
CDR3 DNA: TGTGCCGGCAGCTTAGAAGGGGGGGGCTACACCTTC
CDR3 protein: CAGSLEGGGYTF

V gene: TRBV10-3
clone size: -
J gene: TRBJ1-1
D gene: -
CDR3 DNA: TGTGCCATCAGTGACGGGGCGAACACTGAAGCTTTCTTT
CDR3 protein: CAISDGANTEAFF

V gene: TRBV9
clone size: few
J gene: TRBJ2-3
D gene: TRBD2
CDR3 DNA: TGTGCCAGCAGTACTAGCGTTTATAGCACAGATACGCAGTATTTT
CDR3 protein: CASSTSVYSTDTQYF

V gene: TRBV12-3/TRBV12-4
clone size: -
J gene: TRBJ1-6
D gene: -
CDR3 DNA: TGTGCCAGCAGTTTAGCATCTGGTGACATGTCCAATTCACCCCTCCACTTT
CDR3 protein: CASSLASGDMSNSPLHF

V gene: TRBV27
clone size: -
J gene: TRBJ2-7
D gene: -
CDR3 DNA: TGTGCCAGCGGTTCCATATCTCTGGGTGGCTACGAGCAGTACTTC
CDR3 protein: CASGSISLGGYEQYF

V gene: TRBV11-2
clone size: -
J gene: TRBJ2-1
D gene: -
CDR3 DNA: TGTGCCAGCAGCTCATACTTGGAGCAGTTCTTC
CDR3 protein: CASSSYLEQFF

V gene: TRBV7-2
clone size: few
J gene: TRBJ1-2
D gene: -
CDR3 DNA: TGTGCCAGCAGCCCATCGGGGGGTTCGGGGTATGGCTACACCTTC
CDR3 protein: CASSPSGGSGYGYTF

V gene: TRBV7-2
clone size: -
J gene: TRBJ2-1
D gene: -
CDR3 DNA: TGTGCCAGCAGCTTTTCGGCAGCCTACAATGAGCAGTTCTTC
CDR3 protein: CASSFSAAYNEQFF

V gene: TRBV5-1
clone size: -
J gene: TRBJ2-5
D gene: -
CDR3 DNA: TGCGCCAGCAGCTCCCTCGGGGGGCTTCAAGAGACCCAGTACTTC
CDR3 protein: CASSSLGGLQETQYF

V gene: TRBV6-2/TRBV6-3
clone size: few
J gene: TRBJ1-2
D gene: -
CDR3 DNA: TGTGCCAGCAGAGCGGACGGCCCCAACGGGGGCTACACCTTC
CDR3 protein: CASRADGPNGGYTF

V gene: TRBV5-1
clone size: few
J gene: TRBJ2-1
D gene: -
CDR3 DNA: TGCGCCAGCAGCTTCCTCCATGAGCAGTTCTTC
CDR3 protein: CASSFLHEQFF

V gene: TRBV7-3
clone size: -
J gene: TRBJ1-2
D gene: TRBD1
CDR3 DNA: TGTGCCAGCAGCTTGACAGGGGGCGATGGCTACACCTTC
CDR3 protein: CASSLTGGDGYTF

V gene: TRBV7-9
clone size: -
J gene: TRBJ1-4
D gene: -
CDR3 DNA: TGTGCCAGCAGCTCGGCCGGACGAGGTCATGAAAAACTGTTTTTT
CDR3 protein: CASSSAGRGHEKLFF

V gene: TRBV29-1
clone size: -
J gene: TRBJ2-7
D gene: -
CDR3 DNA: TGCAGCGTTGAAGGGGCAGGGATTATCCACGAGCAGTACTTC
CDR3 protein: CSVEGAGIIHEQYF

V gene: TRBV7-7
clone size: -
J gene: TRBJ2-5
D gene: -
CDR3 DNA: TGTGCTAGCAGCCGCCGAGGGGGGGGTCAAGAGACCCAGTACTTC
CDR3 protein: CASSRRGGGQETQYF

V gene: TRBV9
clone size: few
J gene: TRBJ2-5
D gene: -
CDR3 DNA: TGTGCCAGCAGCGTAGGATCTAGTCCTTCCGAAGAGACCCAGTACTTC
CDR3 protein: CASSVGSSPSEETQYF

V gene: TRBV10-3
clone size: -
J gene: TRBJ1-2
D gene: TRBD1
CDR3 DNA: TGTGCCATCAGTGAGTCGGACAGGGAGAACTATGGCCACACCTTC
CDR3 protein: CAISESDRENYGHTF

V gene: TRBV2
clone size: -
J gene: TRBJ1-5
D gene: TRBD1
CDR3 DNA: TGTGCCAGCAGCAGGGGGGGCGAGGATCAGCCCCAGCATTTT
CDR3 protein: CASSRGGEDQPQHF

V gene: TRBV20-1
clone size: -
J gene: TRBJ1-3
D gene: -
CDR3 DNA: TGCAGTGCTCTAGGGACGCAGGATTACGTATATTTT
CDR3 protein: CSALGTQDYVYF

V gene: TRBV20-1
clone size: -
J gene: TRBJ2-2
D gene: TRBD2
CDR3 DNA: TGCAGTGCTAGAAAGCGGGGGATGAACACCGGGGAGCTGTTTTTT
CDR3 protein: CSARKRGMNTGELFF

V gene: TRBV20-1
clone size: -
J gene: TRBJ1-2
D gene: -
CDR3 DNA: TGCAGTGCCCCGGGGGGGGATGGCTACACCTTC
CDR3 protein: CSAPGGDGYTF

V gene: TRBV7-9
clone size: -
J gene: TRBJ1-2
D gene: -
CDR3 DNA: TGTGCCAGCAGTTACGGCGGGGGTACTAACTATGGCTACACCTTC
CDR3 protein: CASSYGGGTNYGYTF

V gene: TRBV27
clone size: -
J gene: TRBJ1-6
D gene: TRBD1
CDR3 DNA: TGTGCCAACCGGGACAGTAACTATAATTCACCCCTCCACTTT
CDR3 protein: CANRDSNYNSPLHF

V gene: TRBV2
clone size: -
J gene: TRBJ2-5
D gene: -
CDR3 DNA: TGTGCCAGCAGTGTTCAGGGAGAGACCCAGTACTTC
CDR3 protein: CASSVQGETQYF

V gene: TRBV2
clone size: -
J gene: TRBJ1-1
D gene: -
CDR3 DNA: TGTGCCAGCTCGACAGAGATGAACACTGAAGCTTTCTTT
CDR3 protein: CASSTEMNTEAFF

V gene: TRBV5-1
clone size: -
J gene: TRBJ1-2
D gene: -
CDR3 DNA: TGCGCCAGCAGCTCTCAGTCCTACTATGGCTACACCTTC
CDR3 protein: CASSSQSYYGYTF

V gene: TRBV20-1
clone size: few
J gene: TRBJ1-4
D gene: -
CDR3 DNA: TGCAGTGGTAGTGGGGGAGGAAAACTGTTTTTT
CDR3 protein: CSGSGGGKLFF

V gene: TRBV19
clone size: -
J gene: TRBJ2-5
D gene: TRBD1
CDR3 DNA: TGCGCCAGTAGTCGAGACTCCTTCGGGACAGGACAAGAGACCCAGTACTTC
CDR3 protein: CASSRDSFGTGQETQYF

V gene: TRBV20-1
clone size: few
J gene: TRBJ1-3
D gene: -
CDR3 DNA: TGCAGTGCTAGAGAATATCAGCTCCTATATTTT
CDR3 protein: CSAREYQLLYF

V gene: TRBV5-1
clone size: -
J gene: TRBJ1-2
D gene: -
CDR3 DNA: TGCGCCAGCAGCTTATCGCGGGGAGTCTATGGCTACACCTTC
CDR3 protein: CASSLSRGVYGYTF

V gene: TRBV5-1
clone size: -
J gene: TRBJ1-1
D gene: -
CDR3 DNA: TGCGCCAGCAGCTTGGAATCTGGGGTCACTGAAGCTTTCTTT
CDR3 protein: CASSLESGVTEAFF